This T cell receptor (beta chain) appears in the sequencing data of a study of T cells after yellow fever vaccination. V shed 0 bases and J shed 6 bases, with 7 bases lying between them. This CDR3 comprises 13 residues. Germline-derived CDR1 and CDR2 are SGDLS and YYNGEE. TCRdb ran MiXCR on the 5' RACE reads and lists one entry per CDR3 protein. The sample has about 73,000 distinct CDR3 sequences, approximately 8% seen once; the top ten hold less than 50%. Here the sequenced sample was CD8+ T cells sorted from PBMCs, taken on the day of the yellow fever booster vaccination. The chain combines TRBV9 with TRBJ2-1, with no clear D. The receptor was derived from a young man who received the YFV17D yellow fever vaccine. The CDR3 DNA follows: TGTGCCAGCAGCGTAGACCCTATCAATGAGCAGTTCTTC. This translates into CASSVDPINEQFF.